This is a list of T cell receptor beta chains from one sample in a study of memory CD8 T cells in hepatitis C reinfection. Profiling relied on immunoSEQ multiplex PCR, and the TCRdb table lists in-frame clones only, not all of them. The sample carries about 6,200 clones, 80% to 90% recorded once. Sequences were obtained from naive CD8+ T cells sorted from blood. The source of these receptors is a man aged 50-60 years with hepatitis C virus infection. Each CDR3 is given with its conserved first and last residue. The D gene is left open where the match is weak. The listing skips clone size in some rows; elsewhere it reads once, few, many or a size class.

d_gene	v_gene	abundance	j_gene	CDR3aa	CDR3nt
TRBD2	TRBV5-6	NA	TRBJ2-1	CASSLGGSGDEQFF	TGTGCCAGCAGCTTGGGGGGTAGCGGGGATGAGCAGTTCTTC
NA	TRBV6-6	once	TRBJ2-7	CAASDSRTYEQYF	TGTGCCGCCAGCGACTCCCGCACCTACGAGCAGTACTTC
NA	TRBV29-1	NA	TRBJ2-3	CSVETGWVTDTQYF	TGCAGCGTTGAAACGGGATGGGTCACAGATACGCAGTATTTT
TRBD2	TRBV7-9	NA	TRBJ2-7	CASSLIGLAVSYEQYF	TGTGCCAGCAGCTTGATTGGACTAGCGGTATCCTACGAGCAGTACTTC
TRBD2	TRBV29-1	few	TRBJ2-5	CSVDLAGIQETQYF	TGCAGCGTCGACCTAGCGGGAATCCAAGAGACCCAGTACTTC
TRBD1	TRBV28	NA	TRBJ2-1	CASSLPGTGSYNEQFF	TGTGCCAGCAGTTTGCCGGGGACAGGGTCCTACAATGAGCAGTTCTTC
TRBD2	TRBV28	NA	TRBJ2-7	CASSPGTSGYEQYF	TGTGCCAGCAGTCCCGGGACTAGCGGCTACGAGCAGTACTTC
TRBD2	TRBV4-1	NA	TRBJ2-7	CASSLSRAGEGYEQYF	TGCGCCAGCAGCCTATCCCGGGCGGGAGAGGGTTACGAGCAGTACTTC
NA	TRBV5-4	once	TRBJ2-2	CASTETGIVGGELFF	TGTGCCAGCACCGAGACAGGAATCGTGGGCGGGGAGCTGTTTTTT
TRBD1	TRBV27	NA	TRBJ2-3	CASSHGTGGSDTQYF	TGTGCCAGCAGTCACGGGACAGGGGGCTCAGATACGCAGTATTTT
NA	TRBV11-2	NA	TRBJ2-5	CASSLGAGNSGETQYF	TGTGCCAGCAGCTTAGGGGCGGGCAACTCCGGGGAGACCCAGTACTTC
NA	TRBV7-9	NA	TRBJ2-7	CASSLDSFSYEQYF	TGTGCCAGCAGCCTCGACAGTTTCTCCTACGAGCAGTACTTC
NA	TRBV27	once	TRBJ1-2	CASSLGAGSYGYTF	TGTGCCAGCAGTTTAGGGGCAGGGTCTTATGGCTACACCTTC
TRBD1	TRBV7-9	NA	TRBJ1-2	CASSSDRARDGYTF	TGTGCCAGCAGCTCGGACAGGGCCCGAGATGGCTACACCTTC
NA	TRBV28	NA	TRBJ2-7	CASTVGDKTYEQYF	TGTGCCAGCACAGTCGGGGACAAGACCTACGAGCAGTACTTC
TRBD1	TRBV4-1	NA	TRBJ2-7	CASSLGTEMNEQYF	TGCGCCAGCAGCCTAGGGACAGAGATGAACGAGCAGTACTTC
TRBD1	TRBV19	NA	TRBJ2-1	CASSIRGGAYNEQFF	TGTGCCAGTAGTATCCGAGGGGGCGCGTACAATGAGCAGTTCTTC
TRBD1	TRBV5-4	NA	TRBJ1-1	CASSSQTGEGTEAFF	TGTGCCAGCAGCTCTCAGACAGGGGAAGGCACTGAAGCTTTCTTT
NA	TRBV5-1	few	TRBJ1-1	CASSVLGGGNTEAFF	TGCGCCAGCAGCGTATTAGGGGGGGGAAACACTGAAGCTTTCTTT
TRBD1	TRBV27	NA	TRBJ2-7	CASSLVGTGNYEQYF	TGTGCCAGCAGTTTAGTAGGGACAGGGAACTACGAGCAGTACTTC
NA	TRBV13	NA	TRBJ2-7	CASSLRSGPNEQYF	TGTGCCAGCAGCTTACGCAGCGGGCCCAACGAGCAGTACTTC
TRBD2	TRBV28	NA	TRBJ2-3	CASRLATQYF	TGTGCCAGCCGACTAGCTACGCAGTATTTT
NA	TRBV28	NA	TRBJ2-7	CASSKGRFEQYF	TGTGCCAGCAGTAAGGGGCGCTTCGAGCAGTACTTC
TRBD1	TRBV6-5	NA	TRBJ1-2	CASRFRGSYGYTF	TGTGCCAGCAGGTTCAGGGGGAGCTATGGCTACACCTTC
TRBD2	TRBV30	NA	TRBJ2-1	CAWNRGLADNEQFF	TGTGCCTGGAATCGTGGGCTAGCGGATAATGAGCAGTTCTTC
NA	TRBV27	NA	TRBJ2-1	CASSSETGSSYNEQFF	TGTGCCAGCAGTTCGGAAACAGGAAGCTCCTACAATGAGCAGTTCTTC
NA	TRBV4-1	NA	TRBJ1-1	CASSQATGQNTEAFF	TGCGCCAGCAGCCAAGCCACAGGGCAGAACACTGAAGCTTTCTTT